Sequencing of this T cell receptor beta chain was carried out in a study of response to subunit inactivated influenza vaccine. Study-wide points: The authors offered the suggestion that each seasonal influenza vaccination recruits few new T cells.

In TCRdb, the RT-PCR reads were re-called with MiXCR into one record per CDR3 protein. The sample lists 500,000 or so distinct CDR3 sequences; approximately 9.9% were seen once. This clonotype was picked up a small number of times. What it binds is unknown. The source material was PBMCs from blood, sampled about 6 weeks after vaccination. This receptor was identified in a middle-aged man who received an inactivated influenza vaccine.

CDR3 nucleotide sequence: TGTGCCAGCAGCGTAGCCTCCCCGGACACCGGGGAGCTGTTTTTT. This gives the protein CASSVASPDTGELFF. The chain combines TRBV9 with TRBJ2-2; D not certain. This CDR3 has 15 residues. The germline V gene has CDR1 SGDLS and CDR2 YYNGEE. The germline V and J ends were trimmed by 0 bases and 3 bases, with 9 bases remaining between them. The full variable domain, with the rest looked up from reference TRBV9 and TRBJ2-2, is DSGVTQTPKHLITATGQRVTLRCSPRSGDLSVYWYQQSLDQGLQFLIQYYNGEERAKGNILERFSAQQFPDLHSELNLSSLELGDSALYFCASSVASPDTGELFFGEGSRLTVL.